This T cell receptor (beta chain) is drawn from a study of T-cell reconstitution after alpha-beta-depleted transplantation in children. Preparation of the TCRbeta library was carried out with unique molecular identifiers. TCRdb itself ran the PCR reads through MiXCR, one entry per CDR3 protein. This sample carries about 400,000 distinct CDR3 sequences, around 20% of them seen once, and the ten largest clones take 3.8%. This CDR3 has 16 residues. V shed 4 bases and J 2 bases; nucleotides not matched to a gene: 10. The V gene is TRBV12-3 or TRBV12-4, the J gene TRBJ2-7, with TRBD1 identical over 8 bases. The sequence was obtained from a human donor who donated a stem cell graft to a child with acute myeloid leukemia. The sequenced sample was PBMCs from the stem cell graft donor, obtained from the stem cell graft. CDR3 nucleotide sequence: TGTGCCAGCAGTTCTAGCCCGGACAGGGTAGCCTACGAGCAGTACTTC. Translation gives CASSSSPDRVAYEQYF.